This T cell receptor (beta chain) stems from a study of cytomegalovirus exposure and HLA in healthy donors. As regards this clone: Its antigen remains unknown.

The CDR3 extends over 14 amino acids. The germline V gene encodes CDR1 MNHEY and CDR2 SVGAGI. V was clipped by 4 bases and J by 7 bases, with 17 bases between them. The PCR had 60 Vbeta and 13 Jbeta primers. Authors' data handling: In a later analysis, some 10 million of about 80 million unique beta chains occurred in at least two donors. Profiled with immunoSEQ multiplex PCR; TCRdb holds only in-frame clones, not every one. D and trimming come from the DNA, and the V and J calls and clone size come from that table. The sample table includes around 130,000 clones. Broader study findings: For cytomegalovirus status, the classifier reportedly gave diagnoses with high specificity and sensitivity. A likely sequencing artifact accounted for one observed cluster of highly shared sequence variants. In a later analysis, HLA-associated beta chains showed higher expansion and lower generation probabilities than comparable chains.

The source is a woman aged 55-69 years in good health and CMV-seronegative. The sequencing sample was made of PBMCs. This chain uses TRBV6-5 with TRBJ2-7; possible D gene TRBD1, 6 bases. The CDR3 sequence: CASSSPGQGKEQYF. CDR3 nucleotide sequence: TGTGCCAGCAGTTCCCCGGGACAAGGAAAGGAGCAGTACTTC.